The 5 T cell receptor beta chains in this list originate from one sample, sequenced in a study of T cells after posttransplantation cyclophosphamide. Some clones are missing from TCRdb's copy, which holds only in-frame ones; the method was immunoSEQ multiplex PCR. The sample lists 30,000 to 40,000 clones, over 85% occurring once. What was sequenced was PBMCs. The receptor set was obtained from a woman aged 40 to 49 with a blood cancer, CMV-positive, and with a related stem cell donor.

The chain is built from TRBV6-4 and TRBJ2-1, with 7 bases matching TRBD1. Germline CDR1 and CDR2: MRHNA and SNTAGT. The CDR3 length is 14 residues. The trim removed 3 bases at V and 3 bases at J, leaving 2 bases unmatched. DNA of the CDR3: TGTGCCAGCAGTGAGGGGGACAGCTACAATGAGCAGTTCTTC. It is translated as CASSEGDSYNEQFF.

This rearrangement joins TRBV5-1 to TRBJ2-5; D is unclear. V lost 7 bases and J 5 bases, leaving 12 bases between the germline ends. The CDR3 is 12 residues long. The germline V gene encodes CDR1 SGHRS and CDR2 YFSETQ. CDR3 sequence: CASSQAGETQYF. For the CDR3, the DNA is TGCGCCAGCTCCCAGGCTGGGGAGACCCAGTACTTC. The full variable domain, completed using reference TRBV5-1 and TRBJ2-5, is KAGVTQTPRYLIKTRGQQVTLSCSPISGHRSVSWYQQTPGQGLQFLFEYFSETQRNKGNFPGRFSGRQFSNSRSEMNVSTLELGDSALYLCASSQAGETQYFGPGTRLLVL.

This chain joins TRBV5-1 and TRBJ2-7, with 11 bases fitting TRBD1. With 6 bases clipped from V and 3 bases from J, the junction kept 5 bases outside the gene matches. Germline V gives CDR1 SGHRS, CDR2 YFSETQ. This CDR3 spans 14 amino acids. CDR3 residues: CASKTGTGGYEQYF. CDR3 nucleotides: TGCGCCAGCAAGACCGGGACAGGGGGCTACGAGCAGTACTTC.

The V gene is TRBV28, the J gene TRBJ1-1; D remains ambiguous. Looked up from germline, CDR1 is MDHEN and CDR2 is SYDVKM. The length of the CDR3 is 16 residues. Trimming cost V 3 bases and J 3 bases, with 17 bases left between them. The CDR3 region has the DNA TGTGCCAGCAGTTTCCTTAATAAACAGCTCCACACTGAAGCTTTCTTT. This sequence encodes CASSFLNKQLHTEAFF.

V is TRBV9 and J is TRBJ2-5; 8 positions match TRBD2. Trimming removed 4 bases from V and 4 bases from J; junction bases left unmatched: 12. The CDR3 is 16 residues long. Germline V gene lookup returns CDR1 SGDLS and CDR2 YYNGEE. The CDR3 DNA sequence: TGTGCCAGCAGCCCACTTCCGGGGCGGGGGGCAGAGACCCAGTACTTC. Its protein is CASSPLPGRGAETQYF.